A single sample is the source of the 6 T cell receptor beta chains below, sequenced in a study of control samples from healthy donors and cancer patients. The method was immunoSEQ multiplex PCR; TCRdb's version includes in-frame clones alone and lacks a portion of them. The sample holds some 220,000 clones, roughly 94% seen once. Sequencing used blood. The receptor source for this set is a man aged 50-60 years in good health.

DNA of the CDR3: TGTGCCAGCAGCGACAAGATCCTAGCGGGGGGGCCGGATACGCAGTATTTT. This codes for CASSDKILAGGPDTQYF. The chain carries TRBV7-3 and TRBJ2-3, with 12 bases fitting TRBD2. Germline values: CDR1 SGHTA, CDR2 FQGTGA. Trimming removed 5 bases from V and 6 bases from J; junction bases left unmatched: 12. CDR3 size: 17 residues.

The rearrangement links TRBV9 to TRBJ2-2, with TRBD2 as a possible D gene (5 bases). The V gene lost 7 bases and the J gene lost 4 bases, with 14 bases spanning the gap. Germline assignment: CDR1 SGDLS and CDR2 YYNGEE. The CDR3 loop spans 14 amino acids. CDR3 in amino acids: CASEGSTSTGELFF. CDR3 nucleotide sequence: TGTGCCAGCGAGGGCTCTACGAGCACCGGGGAGCTGTTTTTT.

The gene calls are TRBV11-3 and TRBJ2-3; D might be TRBD1 (6 bases). The germline V gene encodes CDR1 SGHNT and CDR2 YENEEA. The CDR3 covers 14 residues. V was clipped by 5 bases and J by 3 bases, with 12 bases between them. The CDR3 region is CASSSRQATDTQYF. Here the CDR3 DNA reads TGTGCCAGCAGCAGCCGACAGGCAACAGATACGCAGTATTTT.

The J gene is TRBJ1-6, the V gene TRBV28; the D is unclear. Looked up from germline, CDR1 is MDHEN and CDR2 is SYDVKM. The V gene lost 6 bases and the J gene lost 9 bases, with 12 bases spanning the gap. This CDR3 contains 13 residues. The CDR3 DNA is TGTGCCAGCAGCTGGGCAGCGATTTCACCCCTCCACTTT. Translated: CASSWAAISPLHF.

The chain links TRBV6-5 to TRBJ1-2; possible D gene TRBD1, 6 bases. Deletions cut 4 bases from V and 8 bases from J, with 14 bases between. The germline gives CDR1 MNHEY, CDR2 SVGAGI. The CDR3 runs to 13 residues. The chain's CDR3 is CASSSEGGGGYTF. The CDR3 nucleotides read TGTGCCAGCAGTTCCGAGGGGGGCGGCGGCTACACCTTC.

V is TRBV29-1 and J is TRBJ1-4; D gene uncertain. Trimming removed 1 base at V and 7 bases at J, with 10 bases between. The CDR3 is 13 amino acids. Germline V gene lookup returns CDR1 SQVTM and CDR2 ANQGSEA. CDR3 amino acids: CSVEGLNSEKLFF. As DNA, the CDR3 is TGCAGCGTTGAAGGGCTAAACAGTGAAAAACTGTTTTTT.